This TCR beta chain was recovered during a study of post-analysis software for immune sequencing data. Study outcomes and limitations: Multiple sclerosis patients showed significantly lower normalized Chao1 diversity than controls did. With F measure, samples from one preparation batch clustered together strongly. Comparison of patients with controls showed 4 to 6 TRBV segments more frequent in patients, TRBV5-6, TRBV5-1 and TRBV20-1 among them.

V lost 0 bases and J lost 9; bases outside the gene matches: 16. In germline, CDR1 is SQVTM, CDR2 ANQGSEA. CDR3 length equals 16 residues. Carried by the TCR beta cDNA libraries were unique molecular identifiers. TCRdb passed the PCR reads through MiXCR, listing each CDR3 protein once. The repertoire holds about 460,000 distinct CDR3 sequences, approximately 45% seen once, with 9% to 13% in the top ten. The table lists this clonotype with a few counts. Antigen: not known. The clonotype comes from a girl aged 10 to 17 with multiple sclerosis. The chain links TRBV29-1 to TRBJ2-7; 8 bases are shared with TRBD1. Material for sequencing was blood. The CDR3 nucleotides read TGCAGCGTTGAAGATGATGGGGACAGGAGTTATTTGGTGCAGTACTTC. Its translation is CSVEDDGDRSYLVQYF.